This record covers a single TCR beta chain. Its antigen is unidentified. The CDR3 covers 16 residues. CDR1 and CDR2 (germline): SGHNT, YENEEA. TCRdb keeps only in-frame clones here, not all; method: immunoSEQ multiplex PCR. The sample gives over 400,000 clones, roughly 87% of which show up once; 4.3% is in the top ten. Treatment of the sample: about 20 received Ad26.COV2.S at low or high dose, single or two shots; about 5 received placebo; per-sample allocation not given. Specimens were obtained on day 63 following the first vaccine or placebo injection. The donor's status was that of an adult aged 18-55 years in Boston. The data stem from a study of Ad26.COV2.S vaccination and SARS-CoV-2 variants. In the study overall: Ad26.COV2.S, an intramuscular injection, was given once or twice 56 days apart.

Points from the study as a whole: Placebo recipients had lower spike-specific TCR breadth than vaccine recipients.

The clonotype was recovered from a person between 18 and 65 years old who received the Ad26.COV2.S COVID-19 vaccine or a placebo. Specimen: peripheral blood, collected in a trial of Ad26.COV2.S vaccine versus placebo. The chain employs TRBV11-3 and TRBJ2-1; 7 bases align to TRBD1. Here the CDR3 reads CADRSPIPSSYNEQFF. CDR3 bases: TGTGCGGACAGGAGCCCCATTCCTAGCTCCTACAATGAGCAGTTCTTC.